The sample holds one count of the clone carrying this T cell receptor beta chain. Its antigen is unknown. Among the donors, all were healthy bone marrow donors. This sample stems from a study of cytomegalovirus exposure and HLA in healthy donors. Study-wide findings and caveats: Usually a TCR sequence was rare, but some public TCRs were found in many donors.

The PCR contained 60 Vbeta and 13 Jbeta primers. Profiling relied on immunoSEQ multiplex PCR, and the TCRdb table lists in-frame clones only, not all of them. The table includes approximately 100,000 clones, 70% to 85% detected once. Germline-derived CDR1 and CDR2 are KGHSH and LQKENI. Between the trimmed V and J ends, which lost 0 bases and 5 bases, there was a span of 10 bases. The CDR3 consists of 15 residues. The sequenced sample consisted of PBMCs. The source is a woman aged 40 to 55 in good health and CMV-seronegative. This chain connects TRBV18 to TRBJ2-2; a possible D gene is TRBD2 (5 bases). The CDR3 sequence: CASSPPTRTTGELFF. The DNA for the CDR3 is TGTGCCAGCTCACCACCTACCAGGACTACCGGGGAGCTGTTTTTT. The entire variable domain, with the rest obtained from reference TRBV18 and TRBJ2-2, is as follows: NAGVMQNPRHLVRRRGQEARLRCSPMKGHSHVYWYRQLPEEGLKFMVYLQKENIIDESGMPKERFSAEFPKEGPSILRIQQVVRGDSAAYFCASSPPTRTTGELFFGEGSRLTVL.